Each of the 22 T cell receptor beta chains below was sequenced from the same sample in a study of OX40 agonist ivuxolimab in advanced cancers. Data came from immunoSEQ multiplex PCR; TCRdb stores just in-frame clones and leaves some out. Of some 59,000 clones listed, 91% are singletons. Sequencing was performed on CD4+ or CD8+ T cells sorted from blood, taken in a trial of the OX40 agonist ivuxolimab. All receptors derive from an adult with an advanced solid tumor such as melanoma, head and neck, liver or kidney cancer.

This clone appeared a single time. This rearrangement joins TRBV6-6 to TRBJ1-1; D is uncertain. CDR3 size: 12 residues. Deletions cut 2 bases from V and 8 bases from J, with 9 bases between. Germline CDR1 and CDR2: MNHNY and SVGAGI (reference sequence). The CDR3 region is CASSYADLEAFF. The CDR3 DNA reads as TGTGCCAGCAGTTACGCGGATTTAGAAGCTTTCTTT.

Written as DNA, the CDR3 is TGTGCCAGCAGCCAACAGAATCGAAATGAAAAACTGTTTTTT. This encodes CASSQQNRNEKLFF. The chain uses TRBV5-4 and TRBJ1-4; D unresolved. Germline CDR1 is SGHNT and CDR2 is YYREEE (reference sequence). V was pared by 4 bases and J by 5 bases, with 12 bases between. The CDR3 has 14 residues.

J is TRBJ2-7 and V is TRBV4-3, with D possibly matching TRBD2 (5 bases). CDR1 and CDR2 (germline): LGHNA, YSLEER. The CDR3 extends over 16 amino acids. Trimming stripped 0 bases from V and 5 bases from J, with 17 bases between. The CDR3 coding sequence is TGCGCCAGCAGCCAAGATCCTGCAAAGGGAGCCAACGAGCAGTACTTC. Its protein is CASSQDPAKGANEQYF.

This clone has only one observation. CDR3 sequence: CASSYAGQGVENTIYF. CDR3 bases: TGTGCCAGCAGTTACGCTGGACAGGGGGTGGAAAACACCATATATTTT. V gene TRBV6-6 combines with J gene TRBJ1-3, with 10 bases matching TRBD1. The ends lost 2 bases at V and 6 bases at J; junction bases unmatched: 7. The CDR3 is 16 amino acids. Germline CDR1 is MNHNY and CDR2 is SVGAGI (reference sequence).

The chain has TRBV27 and TRBJ2-2; no definite D call. The CDR3 is 12 amino acids. The V end was cut by 5 bases, the J end by 8 bases, with 9 bases between. Germline CDR1 reads MNHEY; CDR2 reads SMNVEV (reference sequence). CDR3 residues: CASSTTGGELFF. DNA of the CDR3: TGTGCCAGCAGTACAACCGGGGGGGAGCTGTTTTTT.

The chain carries TRBV6-5 and TRBJ1-5; D not certain. Trimming cost V 6 bases and J 5 bases, with 11 bases left between them. The CDR3 sequence is 13 residues long. Germline CDR1 reads MNHEY; CDR2 reads SVGAGI. CDR3 region: CASSLNFHQPQHF. Written as DNA, the CDR3 is TGTGCCAGCAGCTTAAATTTCCATCAGCCCCAGCATTTT.

The rearrangement links TRBV4-3 to TRBJ1-1; D possibly corresponds to TRBD1 (6 bases). The CDR3 has 15 amino acids. Looked up from germline, CDR1 is LGHNA and CDR2 is YSLEER. With 0 bases removed from V and 3 bases from J, the gap between germline ends came to 11 bases. CDR3 sequence: CASSQEGGRYTEAFF. The CDR3 nucleotides read TGCGCCAGCAGCCAAGAAGGGGGACGGTACACTGAAGCTTTCTTT.

V usage is TRBV5-6 and J usage is TRBJ2-5; 11 positions agree with TRBD2. The CDR3 has 16 amino acids. Trimming cost V 4 bases and J 3 bases; bases outside gene matches: 8. The V gene's germline CDR1 is SGHDT and CDR2 YYEEEE. The CDR3 coding sequence is TGTGCCAGCAGCCATACACTAGCGGGAGTGGAAGAGACCCAGTACTTC. Protein: CASSHTLAGVEETQYF.

This clone ranks as medium-sized (0.01 to 0.1%). V usage is TRBV6-5 and J usage is TRBJ1-2; TRBD1 agrees at 9 bases. This CDR3 is built from 14 residues. V lost 6 bases, J lost 9 bases, and 11 bases stayed unmatched. The germline V gene has CDR1 MNHEY and CDR2 SVGAGI. CDR3 sequence reads: CASRQHGQGKRYTF. CDR3 DNA sequence: TGTGCCAGCAGGCAACACGGACAGGGGAAACGCTACACCTTC.

The chain uses TRBV19 and TRBJ2-1; D perhaps matches TRBD2 (5 bases). CDR1 and CDR2 (germline): LNHDA, SQIVND (reference sequence). This CDR3 is built from 16 residues. V gave up 5 bases and J gave up 2 bases, with 16 bases separating them. The CDR3 DNA follows: TGTGCCAGTAGTCCTATGAGCGGAGCTACCTACAATGAGCAGTTCTTC. Its translation is CASSPMSGATYNEQFF.

The rearrangement joins TRBV7-3 to TRBJ1-2; 10 bases map to TRBD1. Per germline, CDR1 SGHTA and CDR2 FQGTGA. V was pared by 5 bases and J by 2 bases, with 2 bases of the junction left unmatched. This CDR3 has 14 residues. CDR3 in amino acids: CASSPDRGNYGYTF. The CDR3 bases are TGTGCCAGCAGCCCGGACAGGGGGAACTATGGCTACACCTTC.

V and J are TRBV21-1 and TRBJ1-1; TRBD1 is the table's D call, not checked against the DNA. TRBV21-1 is annotated as a pseudogene. The CDR3 consists of 12 residues. CDR3 sequence: CASSGDRCEAFF. CDR3 DNA: TGTGCCAGCAGCGGGGACAGGTGTGAAGCTTTCTTT.

This clone was observed once. The chain couples TRBV10-3 to TRBJ2-7, with TRBD1 identical over 8 bases. Trimming cost V 7 bases and J 5 bases; bases outside gene matches: 13. Germline CDR1 reads ENHRY; CDR2 reads SYGVKD. The CDR3 extends over 15 amino acids. The CDR3 protein is CAIKDPGTGSHEQYF. In DNA form, the CDR3 reads TGTGCCATCAAAGACCCCGGGACAGGATCCCACGAGCAGTACTTC.

In its sample, this clone was seen once. V is TRBV4-1 and J is TRBJ2-3, with 9 bases that match TRBD2. The CDR3 spans 15 residues. Germline CDR1 MGHRA, CDR2 YSYEKL. J was trimmed by 1 base and V by 3 bases; bases with no gene match: 2. CDR3 bases: TGCGCCAGCAGCCATGGCGGGGGGGGCACAGATACGCAGTATTTT. Translated: CASSHGGGGTDTQYF.

This chain connects TRBV25-1 to TRBJ1-1; 9 positions match TRBD1. The germline CDR1 and CDR2 sequences are MGHDK and SYGVNS. This CDR3 has 15 amino acids. Trimming cost V 3 bases and J 1 base; bases outside gene matches: 3. The CDR3: CASSDWGQGNTEAFF. The CDR3 DNA follows: TGTGCCAGCAGTGACTGGGGACAGGGGAACACTGAAGCTTTCTTT.

The V call is TRBV5-6, the J call TRBJ2-1; D not certain. Per the germline V gene, CDR1 is SGHDT and CDR2 is YYEEEE. V gave up 4 bases and J gave up 10 bases, with 12 bases separating them. There are 12 residues in the CDR3. The CDR3, as DNA: TGTGCCAGCAGCCCAGGCGCAGGAGAGCAGTTCTTC. Protein sequence: CASSPGAGEQFF.

This sequence joins TRBV6-4 and TRBJ2-2; possibly TRBD2 for D (5 bases). The V gene lost 3 bases and the J gene lost 1 base, with 6 bases spanning the gap. The CDR3 sequence is 14 residues long. The germline CDR1 and CDR2 sequences are MRHNA and SNTAGT. CDR3 sequence reads: CASSEGVNTGELFF. CDR3 nucleotides: TGTGCCAGCAGTGAGGGAGTGAACACCGGGGAGCTGTTTTTT.

V gene TRBV6-5 combines with J gene TRBJ2-1; 12 nucleotides agree with TRBD2. J gave up 6 bases and V 5 bases, and 5 bases lay outside the gene matches. Germline CDR1 and CDR2: MNHEY and SVGAGI. This CDR3 has 15 residues. As DNA, the CDR3 is TGTGCCAGCAGTCTGGCTAGCGGGGGGGGCAATGAGCAGTTCTTC. Amino acids: CASSLASGGGNEQFF.

The J gene is TRBJ1-1, the V gene TRBV7-2, with TRBD1 matching over 7 bases. This CDR3 has 13 residues. From germline, CDR1 is SGHTA and CDR2 FQGNSA. V shed 5 bases and J 6 bases; nucleotides not matched to a gene: 6. The CDR3 sequence: CASSPTGWPEAFF. The CDR3 DNA is TGTGCCAGCAGCCCGACAGGGTGGCCTGAAGCTTTCTTT. Full variable domain (rest looked up from reference TRBV7-2 and TRBJ1-1): GAGVSQSPSNKVTEKGKDVELRCDPISGHTALYWYRQSLGQGLEFLIYFQGNSAPDKSGLPSDRFSAERTGGSVSTLTIQRTQQEDSAVYLCASSPTGWPEAFFGQGTRLTVV.

This clone was recorded only once. The V gene is TRBV6-6, the J gene TRBJ2-7, with D unclear. CDR1 is MNHNY and CDR2 is SVGAGI in the germline V gene (reference sequence). The CDR3 loop spans 14 amino acids. V was pared by 6 bases and J by 6 bases, with 18 bases between. CDR3: CASRADSGPGEQYF. CDR3 DNA sequence: TGTGCCAGCAGAGCAGACTCCGGGCCCGGCGAGCAGTACTTC.

The chain couples TRBV19 to TRBJ1-1; D gene unclear. Trimming removed 3 bases from V and 1 base from J, with 9 bases in between. The CDR3 extends over 14 amino acids. Germline V CDR1 and CDR2: LNHDA, SQIVND (reference sequence). This CDR3 is CASSIFHSNTEAFF. In DNA, the CDR3 is TGTGCCAGTAGTATTTTCCACTCGAACACTGAAGCTTTCTTT.

The chain couples TRBV19 to TRBJ1-5; tentative D call: TRBD1 (6 bases). The germline gives CDR1 LNHDA, CDR2 SQIVND (reference sequence). Trimming took 4 bases from V and 11 from J, leaving 9 bases between them. This CDR3 region has 11 residues. CDR3 region: CASSTGAAQHF. CDR3 nucleotide sequence: TGTGCCAGTAGTACAGGGGCGGCCCAGCATTTT.